This T cell receptor beta chain was profiled in a study of graft-versus-host responses after intestinal transplantation. Study-level background: Anti-thymocyte globulin served as induction for all recipients, who then took tacrolimus and steroids for three to four years.

Irradiated stimulators labeled with violet dye, about 200,000 in number, were plated with about 200,000 CFSE-labeled responders. Study-wide points: Peak circulating GvH clone levels were associated with early post-transplant HvG declines. GvH clones were identified in recipient marrow, with some first appearing in ileum or blood.

The CDR3 runs 16 residues. V shed 1 base and J 11 bases; nucleotides not matched to a gene: 14. Per germline, CDR1 SGHAT and CDR2 FQNNGV. TCRdb keeps only in-frame clones here, not all; method: immunoSEQ multiplex PCR. The table records roughly 18,000 clones, 38% of them present only once. The source of this sequence is a human patient who received an intestinal transplant. The sequencing here drew on alloreactive CD4+ T cells from a mixed lymphocyte reaction culture, taken before intestinal transplant. This sample's subset: CFSE-low proliferating T cells sorted from roughly six-day pre-transplant mixed lymphocyte reaction (GvH or HvG direction). The rearrangement joins TRBV11-2 to TRBJ2-1; 7 bases match TRBD2. For the CDR3, the DNA is TGTGCCAGCAGCTTAGGTCGAGGGAGGGGCGATATAAAGCAGTTCTTC. Translation: CASSLGRGRGDIKQFF. The variable domain in full, with the rest retrieved from reference TRBV11-2 and TRBJ2-1, is EAGVAQSPRYKIIEKRQSVAFWCNPISGHATLYWYQQILGQGPKLLIQFQNNGVVDDSQLPKDRFSAERLKGVDSTLKIQPAKLEDSAVYLCASSLGRGRGDIKQFFGPGTRLTVL.